The 25 T cell receptor beta chains listed next were all sequenced from one sample in a study of T cell clonality in common variable immunodeficiency (dated by TCRdb to the mid-2010s). Libraries were prepared through the immunoSEQ multiplex PCR assay. The clones in this table, taken by TCRdb from immuneACCESS, are in-frame only. Not every clone is retained; where verified, under half of the shortfall comes from an unresolved V gene, and the cause of the rest is unknown. There are about 64,000 clones in this sample, and none of them is a singleton. 1.7% of the sample belongs to the ten largest clones. Input material: peripheral blood mononuclear cells. All receptors come from a person aged 18 to 75 in good health.

There are many counts of this clone. The read terminates 3 residues ahead of where the CDR3 ends, so the germline J gene completes it. This rearrangement joins TRBV5-1 to TRBJ2-7; D is perhaps TRBD1 (5 bases). The CDR3 length is 16 residues. CDR1 SGHRS and CDR2 YFSETQ come from the germline V gene. Trimming removed 2 bases at V and 0 bases at J, with 15 bases between. Partial CDR3 DNA: TGCGCCAGCAGCTTCCGACCCTGGGGCGACTCCTACGAG. It encodes CASSFRPWGDSYE. The entire CDR3 protein reads CASSFRPWGDSYEQYF.

This clone appeared many times. The CDR3 end falls 3 residues outside the read, so it is completed with the germline J gene. The V gene is TRBV5-1, the J gene TRBJ1-6, with D unclear. Germline V gene lookup returns CDR1 SGHRS and CDR2 YFSETQ. V was clipped by 6 bases and J by 9 bases, with 13 bases between them. CDR3 length: 13 amino acids. The CDR3 sequence: CASTLSPGSPLHF. The DNA read from the CDR3 is TGCGCCAGCACCCTATCCCCCGGTTCACCC.

This clone has ten or more counts. The read ends 3 residues early relative to the CDR3; the germline J gene fills the gap. The chain carries TRBV10-1 and TRBJ2-5; 9 nucleotides align to TRBD2. The germline CDR1 and CDR2 sequences are WNHNN and SYGVQD (reference sequence). The CDR3 has 15 residues. J was trimmed by 5 bases and V by 0 bases; bases with no gene match: 4. The CDR3 is CASSESQREVETQYF. The DNA read from the CDR3 is TGCGCCAGCAGTGAGTCCCAGCGGGAGGTCGAGACC.

Ten or more counts support this clone. The CDR3 goes on 3 residues after the read ends, and that part is filled in from the germline J gene. The chain has TRBV19 and TRBJ1-1, with 7 bases aligning to TRBD1. Unmatched junction bases numbered 18, after V lost 3 bases and J lost 2 bases. The CDR3 is 19 residues long. Germline values: CDR1 LNHDA, CDR2 SQIVND (reference sequence). The CDR3 here is CASSIRATGARGPNTEAFF. The sequenced CDR3 bases are TGTGCCAGTAGTATTCGGGCTACAGGGGCACGAGGTCCCAACACTGAA.

This clone came up many times. The read terminates 3 residues before the CDR3 end, so the remaining end is supplied by the germline J gene. The genes are TRBV6-1 and TRBJ1-2; 12 bases are a match to TRBD1. The germline gives CDR1 MNHNS, CDR2 SASEGT. This CDR3 region has 14 residues. The sequenced part of the CDR3 DNA is TGTGCCAGCAGTGTGGGACAGGGGGCAGGGGGC. Protein: CASSVGQGAGG. The entire CDR3 protein reads CASSVGQGAGGYTF.

In this sample, this clone turned up many times. The observed sequence ends 3 residues before the CDR3 terminus, with the missing tail filled in from the germline J gene. The genes are TRBV7-2 and TRBJ1-2; 10 bases align to TRBD1. Germline CDR1 and CDR2: SGHTA and FQGNSA. Germline trimming cut 3 bases from V and 3 bases from J; bases unmatched to any gene: 4. The CDR3 runs 15 residues. The CDR3 region is CASSLGQGRDYGYTF. CDR3 DNA (partial): TGTGCCAGCAGCTTGGGACAGGGGAGAGACTATGGC.

This clone was observed at least ten times. The read halts 3 residues ahead of the CDR3 end, with the missing end drawn from the germline J gene. J is TRBJ1-5 and V is TRBV20-1, with 11 nucleotides matching TRBD1. Germline trimming cut 0 bases from V and 6 bases from J; bases unmatched to any gene: 7. CDR3 length equals 16 residues. The germline CDR1 and CDR2 sequences are DFQATT and SNEGSKA (reference sequence). The sequenced CDR3 bases are TGCAGTGCTAGAGATCCGGACAGGGGGCTTGGTCAGCCC. This gives the protein CSARDPDRGLGQP. The full CDR3 protein reads CSARDPDRGLGQPQHF.

Points on this clone: The CDR3 is cut off 3 residues early in the read; its end comes from the germline J gene. V gene TRBV2 combines with J gene TRBJ2-5; the D is unclear. With 5 bases removed from V and 3 bases from J, the gap between germline ends came to 4 bases. Germline-derived CDR1 and CDR2 are SNHLY and FYNNEI. CDR3 length: 11 residues. CDR3 sequence reads: CASSYKETQYF. The DNA read from the CDR3 is TGTGCCAGCAGTTATAAAGAGACC.

This clone was seen ten or more times. The read terminates 3 residues before the CDR3 end, so the remaining end is supplied by the germline J gene. The chain has TRBV20-1 and TRBJ2-7, with 10 positions matching TRBD2. V lost 6 bases and J lost 3; bases outside the gene matches: 8. Per germline, CDR1 DFQATT and CDR2 SNEGSKA (reference sequence). The CDR3 totals 14 residues. CDR3 loop: CSAPASGSYYEQYF. The CDR3 DNA, read in part, is TGCAGTGCCCCGGCTAGCGGGAGCTACTACGAG.

This clone was observed many times. The read falls 3 residues short of the CDR3 end, and the missing part is taken from the germline J gene. The chain uses TRBV27 and TRBJ2-3; D is uncertain. This CDR3 is built from 13 residues. CDR1 and CDR2 from the germline V gene are MNHEY and SMNVEV (reference sequence). V lost 7 bases and J lost 1, with 9 bases in between. CDR3 DNA, as far as it was read: TGTGCCAGCAATCGCGGCCGCACAGATACG. Amino acid sequence: CASNRGRTDT. From start to end, the CDR3 is CASNRGRTDTQYF.

The sample holds many counts of this clone. The read is 3 residues too short to cover the CDR3 end, so that end is filled in from the germline J gene. The chain combines TRBV7-8 with TRBJ2-2; TRBD2 might be the D (5 bases). The germline V gene has CDR1 SGHVS and CDR2 FQNEAQ. V was cut by 1 base and J by 1 base, with 10 bases left in between. The CDR3 contains 16 residues. The sequenced CDR3 bases are TGTGCCAGCAGCTTAGTTCCCGGGGTGAACACCGGGGAG. Its translation: CASSLVPGVNTGE. Given in full, the CDR3 is CASSLVPGVNTGELFF.

This clone occurred many times. Read data end 3 residues before the CDR3 end; the end is taken from the germline J gene. The J gene is TRBJ2-3, the V gene TRBV14; no clear D. The CDR3 sequence is 14 residues long. Trimming cost V 0 bases and J 5 bases, with 9 bases left between them. CDR1 is SGHDN, CDR2 FVKESK, per germline. The DNA read from the CDR3 is TGTGCCAGCAGCCAAGAGTTGAAGGGAGATACG. It codes for CASSQELKGDT. The full CDR3 protein is CASSQELKGDTQYF.

This clone has at least ten counts. The read gets to within 3 residues of the CDR3 end, and the germline J gene fills in the rest. The rearrangement links TRBV12-3 or TRBV12-4 to TRBJ2-1; D uncertain. The CDR3 has 13 residues. Trimming stripped 1 base from V and 5 bases from J, with 6 bases between. CDR3 sequence reads: CASSLGQNNEQFF. The part of the CDR3 DNA that was read is TGTGCCAGCAGTTTAGGGCAGAACAATGAG.

This clone occurred many times. The CDR3 goes on 3 residues after the read ends, and that part is filled in from the germline J gene. The J gene is TRBJ1-5, the V gene TRBV19; TRBD1 aligns across 9 bases. The length of the CDR3 is 18 residues. V lost 4 bases, J lost 2 bases, and 12 bases stayed unmatched. Per the germline V gene, CDR1 is LNHDA and CDR2 is SQIVND (reference sequence). The CDR3 sequence is CASSNQDRGGLGNQPQHF. The sequenced CDR3 bases are TGTGCCAGTAGTAACCAGGACAGGGGAGGGTTGGGCAATCAGCCC.

This clone has ten or more counts. At one boundary the junction diverges from the germline segment, which might be a read error. The read falls 3 residues short of the CDR3 end, and the missing part is taken from the germline J gene. This chain joins TRBV7-7 and TRBJ2-2, with a possible D match to TRBD2 (6 bases). The germline gives CDR1 SSHAT, CDR2 FNYEAQ (reference sequence). This CDR3 has 15 residues. CDR3 bases read: TGTGCTAGCAGCTTAAACGGGGGGAACACCGGGGAG. Translated: CASSLNGGNTGE. The whole CDR3 protein reads CASSLNGGNTGELFF.

This clone was counted at least ten times. The observed sequence ends 3 residues before the CDR3 terminus, with the missing tail filled in from the germline J gene. The rearrangement links TRBV19 to TRBJ1-2; TRBD1 might be the D (6 bases). From germline, CDR1 is LNHDA and CDR2 SQIVND (reference sequence). V lost 5 bases, J lost 0 bases, and 19 bases lay in between. CDR3 size: 17 residues. The DNA read from the CDR3 is TGTGCCAGTAGTCCGCTACTACAGGGACAATCTAACTATGGC. This gives the protein CASSPLLQGQSNYG. In full, the CDR3 is CASSPLLQGQSNYGYTF.

This clone has at least ten counts. Read data end 3 residues before the CDR3 end; the end is taken from the germline J gene. The rearrangement uses TRBV15 and TRBJ2-2; unclear D gene. CDR3 length equals 15 residues. V shed 6 bases and J shed 6 bases, with 17 bases lying between them. CDR1 is LNHNV and CDR2 is YYDKDF in the germline V gene (reference sequence). CDR3 bases read: TGTGCCACCAGTCCAAGGGTTATCCCCCCCGGGGAG. Translated: CATSPRVIPPGE. The full CDR3 sequence reads CATSPRVIPPGELFF.

This clone has a count of ten or more. The DNA ends 3 residues before the CDR3 does, and the rest of the CDR3 is filled in from the germline J gene. The chain carries TRBV20-1 and TRBJ1-1; 10 bases agree with TRBD1. The CDR3 is 18 residues long. Unmatched junction bases numbered 16, after V lost 6 bases and J lost 0 bases. Germline CDR1 and CDR2: DFQATT and SNEGSKA (reference sequence). CDR3 loop: CSATGTGEFKAMNTEAFF. The sequenced CDR3 bases are TGCAGTGCCACCGGGACAGGGGAATTCAAGGCCATGAACACTGAA.

At least ten counts were recorded for this clone. The sequenced fragment ends 3 residues before the CDR3 boundary, so the rest is inferred from the germline J gene. The chain combines TRBV20-1 with TRBJ2-1; no clear D gene. This CDR3 spans 15 amino acids. Trimming shortened V by 2 bases and J by 2 bases, and 13 bases separated the two germline ends. Looked up from germline, CDR1 is DFQATT and CDR2 is SNEGSKA (reference sequence). The CDR3 is CSARPAGVPYNEQFF. Incomplete CDR3 DNA: TGCAGTGCTAGACCCGCAGGAGTTCCCTACAATGAG.

This clone was counted at least ten times. The read falls 3 residues short of the CDR3 end, and the missing part is taken from the germline J gene. The V call is TRBV5-1, the J call TRBJ2-7; 10 bases map to TRBD2. The CDR3 length is 14 residues. Germline values: CDR1 SGHRS, CDR2 YFSETQ. With V trimmed by 0 bases and J by 6 bases, 3 bases remained unmatched. The DNA read from the CDR3 is TGCGCCAGCAGCTTGGAGCTAGCGGGGGCCGAG. This sequence encodes CASSLELAGAE. The full CDR3 protein reads CASSLELAGAEQYF.

This clone has ten or more counts. The CDR3 goes on 3 residues after the read ends, and that part is filled in from the germline J gene. The genes are TRBV18 and TRBJ1-1; weak D call: TRBD1 (5 bases). Germline CDR1 is KGHSH and CDR2 is LQKENI. The CDR3 loop spans 13 amino acids. The V end lost 6 bases, the J end lost 6 bases, and 14 bases lay between the germline ends. The part of the CDR3 DNA that was read is TGTGCCAGCTCGCTAGGGTTGACAGCTGAA. Its protein is CASSLGLTAE. From start to end, the CDR3 is CASSLGLTAEAFF.

At least ten counts were recorded for this clone. The read ends 3 residues before the CDR3 terminus; that terminus is restored from the germline J gene. V usage is TRBV20-1 and J usage is TRBJ1-1; 10 bases align to TRBD1. The trim removed 5 bases at V and 1 base at J, leaving 10 bases unmatched. The CDR3 is 16 amino acids. In germline, CDR1 is DFQATT, CDR2 SNEGSKA (reference sequence). The DNA read from the CDR3 is TGCAGTGCTCGTAGACAGGGGGCGGGCTGGAACACTGAA. The encoded protein is CSARRQGAGWNTE. The CDR3 as a whole reads CSARRQGAGWNTEAFF.

This clone occurred many times. The CDR3 end is not reached by the read, which stops 3 residues before it; the germline J gene fills it in. The chain is built from TRBV10-3 and TRBJ2-7; 9 nucleotides match TRBD1. Germline lookup yields CDR1 ENHRY and CDR2 SYGVKD. The CDR3 extends over 13 amino acids. V lost 6 bases, J lost 2 bases, and 2 bases stayed unmatched. The CDR3 reads CAIRGQGPYEQYF. The CDR3 DNA, read in part, is TGTGCCATCAGGGGACAGGGACCCTACGAG.

This clone was observed at least ten times. Read sequence stops 3 residues before the CDR3 end, and the germline J gene provides the missing end. The rearrangement joins TRBV13 to TRBJ1-1, with TRBD1 matching 9 bases. With 1 base clipped from V and 1 base from J, the junction kept 7 bases outside the gene matches. Germline V gene data show CDR1 as PRHDT and CDR2 as FYEKMQ (reference sequence). The CDR3 has 17 amino acids. CDR3 protein: CASSLEGPGQGNTEAFF. The CDR3 bases that were read are TGTGCCAGCAGCTTAGAGGGGCCGGGACAGGGGAACACTGAA.

This clone occurred many times. The read gets to within 3 residues of the CDR3 end, and the germline J gene fills in the rest. V is TRBV10-1 and J is TRBJ1-1; TRBD1 matches 8 bases. This CDR3 is built from 15 residues. The V gene end was trimmed by 4 bases and the J gene end by 5 bases; junction bases not matched to a gene: 9. Looked up from germline, CDR1 is WNHNN and CDR2 is SYGVQD (reference sequence). The sequenced CDR3 bases are TGCGCCAGCAGTGTCCAGGGGGCAGGTCGGACTGAA. Its protein is CASSVQGAGRTE. The complete CDR3 reads CASSVQGAGRTEAFF.